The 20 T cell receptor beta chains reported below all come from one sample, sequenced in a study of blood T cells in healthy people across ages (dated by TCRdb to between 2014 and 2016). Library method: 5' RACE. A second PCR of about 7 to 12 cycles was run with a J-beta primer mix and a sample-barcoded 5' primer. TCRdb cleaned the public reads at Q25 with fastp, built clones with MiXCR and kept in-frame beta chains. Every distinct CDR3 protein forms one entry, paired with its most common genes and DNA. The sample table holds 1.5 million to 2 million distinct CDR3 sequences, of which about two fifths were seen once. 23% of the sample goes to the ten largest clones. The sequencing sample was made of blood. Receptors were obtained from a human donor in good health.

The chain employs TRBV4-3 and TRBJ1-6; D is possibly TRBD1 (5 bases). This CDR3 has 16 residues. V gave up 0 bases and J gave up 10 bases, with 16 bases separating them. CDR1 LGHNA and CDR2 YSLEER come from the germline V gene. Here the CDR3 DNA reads TGCGCCAGCAGCCAAGATCGCCGGCCGGGGGGGTCACCCCTCCACTTT. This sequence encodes CASSQDRRPGGSPLHF.

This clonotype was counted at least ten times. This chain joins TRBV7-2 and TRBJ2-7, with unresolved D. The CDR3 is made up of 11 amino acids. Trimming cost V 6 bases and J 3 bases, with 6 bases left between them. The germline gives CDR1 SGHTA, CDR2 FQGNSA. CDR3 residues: CASSTDYEQYF. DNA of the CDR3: TGTGCCAGCAGTACCGACTACGAGCAGTACTTC.

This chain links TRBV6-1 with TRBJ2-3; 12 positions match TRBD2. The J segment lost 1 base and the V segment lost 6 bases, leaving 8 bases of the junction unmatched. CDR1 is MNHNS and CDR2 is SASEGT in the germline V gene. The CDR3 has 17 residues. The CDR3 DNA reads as TGTGCCAGCAGCTGGACTAGCGGGGTGTCAGGCACAGATACGCAGTATTTT. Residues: CASSWTSGVSGTDTQYF.

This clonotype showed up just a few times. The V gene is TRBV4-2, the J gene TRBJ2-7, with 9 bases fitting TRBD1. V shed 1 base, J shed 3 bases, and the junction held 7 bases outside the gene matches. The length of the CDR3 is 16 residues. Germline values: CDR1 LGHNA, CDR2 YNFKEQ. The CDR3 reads CASSQGTGAELYEQYF. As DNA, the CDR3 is TGTGCCAGCAGCCAAGGGACAGGGGCAGAGCTCTACGAGCAGTACTTC.

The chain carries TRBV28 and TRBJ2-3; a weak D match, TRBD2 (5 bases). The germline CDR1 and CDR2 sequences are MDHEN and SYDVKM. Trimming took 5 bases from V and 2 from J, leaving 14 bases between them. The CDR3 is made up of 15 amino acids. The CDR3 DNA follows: TGTGCCAGCAGTATCGCTGAGGGTAACACAGATACGCAGTATTTT. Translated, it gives CASSIAEGNTDTQYF.

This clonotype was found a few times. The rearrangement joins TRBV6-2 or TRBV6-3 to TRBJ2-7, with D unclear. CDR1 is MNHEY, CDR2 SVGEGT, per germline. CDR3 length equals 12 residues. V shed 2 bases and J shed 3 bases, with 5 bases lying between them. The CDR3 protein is CASSYKVYEQYF. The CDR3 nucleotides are TGTGCCAGCAGTTACAAGGTCTACGAGCAGTACTTC.

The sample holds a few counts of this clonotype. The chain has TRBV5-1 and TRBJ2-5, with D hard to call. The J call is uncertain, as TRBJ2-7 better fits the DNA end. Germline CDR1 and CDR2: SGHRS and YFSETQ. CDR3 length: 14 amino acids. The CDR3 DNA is TGCGCCAGCAGCTTGAGAGAGGCGGATTACGAGCAGTACTTC. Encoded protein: CASSLREADYEQYF.

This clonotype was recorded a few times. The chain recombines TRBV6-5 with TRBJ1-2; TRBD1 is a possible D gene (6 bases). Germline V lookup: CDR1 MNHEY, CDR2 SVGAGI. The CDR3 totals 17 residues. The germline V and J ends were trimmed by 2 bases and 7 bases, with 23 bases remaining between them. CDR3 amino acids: CASSYGTGAGFESGYTF. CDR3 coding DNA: TGTGCCAGCAGTTACGGGACGGGGGCCGGCTTTGAGAGTGGCTACACCTTC.

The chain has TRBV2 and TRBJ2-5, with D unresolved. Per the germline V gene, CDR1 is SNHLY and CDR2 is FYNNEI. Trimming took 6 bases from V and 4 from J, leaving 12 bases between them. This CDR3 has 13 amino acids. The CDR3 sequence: CASSTNLGETQYF. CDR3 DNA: TGTGCCAGCAGCACGAACCTTGGAGAGACCCAGTACTTC.

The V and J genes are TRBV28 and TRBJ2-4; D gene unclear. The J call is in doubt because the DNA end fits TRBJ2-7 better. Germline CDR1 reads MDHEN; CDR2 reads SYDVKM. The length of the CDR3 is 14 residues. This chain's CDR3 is CASTPPGYLYEQYF. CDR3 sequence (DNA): TGTGCCAGCACCCCCCCAGGATACCTCTACGAGCAGTACTTC.

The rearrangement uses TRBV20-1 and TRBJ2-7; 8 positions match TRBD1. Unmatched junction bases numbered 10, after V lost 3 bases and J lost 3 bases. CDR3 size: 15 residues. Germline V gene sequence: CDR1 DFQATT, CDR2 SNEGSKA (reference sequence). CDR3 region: CSARELGTGSYEQYF. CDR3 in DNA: TGCAGTGCTAGGGAGCTTGGGACAGGCAGCTACGAGCAGTACTTC.

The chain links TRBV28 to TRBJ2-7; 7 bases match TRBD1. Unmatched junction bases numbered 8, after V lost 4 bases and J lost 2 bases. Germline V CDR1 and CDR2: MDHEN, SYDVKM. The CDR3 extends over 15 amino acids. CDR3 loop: CASSSTGIATYEQYF. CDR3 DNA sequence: TGTGCCAGCAGTTCGACAGGGATAGCGACCTACGAGCAGTACTTC.

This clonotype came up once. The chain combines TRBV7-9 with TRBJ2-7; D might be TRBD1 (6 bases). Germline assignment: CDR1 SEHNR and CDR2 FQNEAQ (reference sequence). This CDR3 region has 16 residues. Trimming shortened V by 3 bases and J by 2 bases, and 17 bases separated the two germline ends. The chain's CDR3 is CASSFLQGTSPYEQYF. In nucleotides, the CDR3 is TGTGCCAGCAGCTTTCTACAGGGAACGTCACCCTACGAGCAGTACTTC.

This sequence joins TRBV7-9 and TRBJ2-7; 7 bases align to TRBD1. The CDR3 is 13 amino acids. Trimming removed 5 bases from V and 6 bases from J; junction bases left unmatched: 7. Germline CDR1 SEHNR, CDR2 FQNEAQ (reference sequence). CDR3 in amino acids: CASSPRQGPEQYF. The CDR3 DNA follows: TGTGCCAGCAGCCCCCGACAGGGACCCGAGCAGTACTTC. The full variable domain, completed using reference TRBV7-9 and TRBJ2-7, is DTGVSQNPRHKITKRGQNVTFRCDPISEHNRLYWYRQTLGQGPEFLTYFQNEAQLEKSRLLSDRFSAERPKGSFSTLEIQRTEQGDSAMYLCASSPRQGPEQYFGPGTRLTVT.

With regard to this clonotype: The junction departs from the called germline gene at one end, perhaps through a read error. CDR3 residues: CASSYTFPQAKAYSEQFF. CDR3 DNA: TGTGCCAGCAGTTACACGTTTCCGCAGGCTAAGGCCTACAGTGAGCAGTTCTTC. The rearrangement joins TRBV6-2 or TRBV6-3 to TRBJ2-1; no clear D gene. The germline CDR1 and CDR2 sequences are MNHEY and SVGEGT. This CDR3 comprises 18 residues.

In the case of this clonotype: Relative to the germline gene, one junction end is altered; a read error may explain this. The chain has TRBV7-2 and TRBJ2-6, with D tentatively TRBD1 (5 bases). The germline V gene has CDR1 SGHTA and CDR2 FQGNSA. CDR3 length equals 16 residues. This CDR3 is CASSRLTGSGANVRTF. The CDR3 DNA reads TGTGCCAGCAGTAGATTAACAGGCTCTGGGGCCAACGTCCGGACTTTC.

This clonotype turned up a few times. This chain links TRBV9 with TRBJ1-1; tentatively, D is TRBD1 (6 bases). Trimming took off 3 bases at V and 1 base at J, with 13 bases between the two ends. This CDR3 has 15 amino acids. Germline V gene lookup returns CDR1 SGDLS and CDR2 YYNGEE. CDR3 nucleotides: TGTGCCAGCAGCGCGAGGGTACAGGGGAACACTGAAGCTTTCTTT. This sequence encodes CASSARVQGNTEAFF. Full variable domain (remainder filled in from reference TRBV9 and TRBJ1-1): DSGVTQTPKHLITATGQRVTLRCSPRSGDLSVYWYQQSLDQGLQFLIQYYNGEERAKGNILERFSAQQFPDLHSELNLSSLELGDSALYFCASSARVQGNTEAFFGQGTRLTVV.

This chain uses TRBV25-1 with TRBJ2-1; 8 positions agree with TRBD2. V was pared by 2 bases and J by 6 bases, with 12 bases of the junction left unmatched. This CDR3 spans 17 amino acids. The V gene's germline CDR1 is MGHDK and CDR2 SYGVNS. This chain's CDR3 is CASSEPGLAEACNEQFF. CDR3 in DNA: TGTGCCAGCAGTGAACCTGGACTAGCCGAGGCCTGCAATGAGCAGTTCTTC.

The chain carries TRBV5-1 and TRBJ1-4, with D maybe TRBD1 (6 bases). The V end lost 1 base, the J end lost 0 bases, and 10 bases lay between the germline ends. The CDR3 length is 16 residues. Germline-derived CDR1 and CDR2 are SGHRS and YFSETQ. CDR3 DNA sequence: TGCGCCAGCAGCTTGAGGGGGGACCCAACTAATGAAAAACTGTTTTTT. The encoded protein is CASSLRGDPTNEKLFF. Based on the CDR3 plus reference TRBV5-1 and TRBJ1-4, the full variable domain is KAGVTQTPRYLIKTRGQQVTLSCSPISGHRSVSWYQQTPGQGLQFLFEYFSETQRNKGNFPGRFSGRQFSNSRSEMNVSTLELGDSALYLCASSLRGDPTNEKLFFGSGTQLSVL.

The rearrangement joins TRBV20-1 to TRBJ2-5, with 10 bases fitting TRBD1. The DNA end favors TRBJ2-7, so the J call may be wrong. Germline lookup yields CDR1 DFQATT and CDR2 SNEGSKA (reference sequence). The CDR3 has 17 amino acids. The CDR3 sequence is CSAARLPGDRGAYEQYF. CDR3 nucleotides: TGCAGTGCTGCACGGCTTCCAGGGGACAGGGGAGCTTACGAGCAGTACTTC.